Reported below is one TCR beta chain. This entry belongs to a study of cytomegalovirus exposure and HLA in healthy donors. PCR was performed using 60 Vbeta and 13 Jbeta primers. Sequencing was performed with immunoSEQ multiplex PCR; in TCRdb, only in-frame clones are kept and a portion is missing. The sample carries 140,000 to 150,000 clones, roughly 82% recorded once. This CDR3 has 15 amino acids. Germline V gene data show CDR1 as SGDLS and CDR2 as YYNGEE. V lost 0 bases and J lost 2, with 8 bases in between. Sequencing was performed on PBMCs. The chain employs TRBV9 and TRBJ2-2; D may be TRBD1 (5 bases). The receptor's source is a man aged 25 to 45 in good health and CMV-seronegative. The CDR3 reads CASSVVDTNTGELFF. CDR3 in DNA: TGTGCCAGCAGCGTAGTGGACACTAACACCGGGGAGCTGTTTTTT.